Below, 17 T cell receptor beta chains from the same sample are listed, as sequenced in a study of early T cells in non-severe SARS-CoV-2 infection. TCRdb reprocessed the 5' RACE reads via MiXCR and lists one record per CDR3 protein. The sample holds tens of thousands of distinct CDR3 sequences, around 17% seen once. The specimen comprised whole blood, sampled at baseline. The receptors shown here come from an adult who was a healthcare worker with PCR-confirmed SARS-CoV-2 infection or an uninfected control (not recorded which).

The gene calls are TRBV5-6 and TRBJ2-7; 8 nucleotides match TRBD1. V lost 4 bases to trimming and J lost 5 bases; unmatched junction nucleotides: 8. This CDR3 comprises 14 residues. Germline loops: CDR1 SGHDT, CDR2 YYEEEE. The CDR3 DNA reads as TGTGCCAGCAGCGCGTTAACAGGGGGAAACGAGCAGTACTTC. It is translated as CASSALTGGNEQYF.

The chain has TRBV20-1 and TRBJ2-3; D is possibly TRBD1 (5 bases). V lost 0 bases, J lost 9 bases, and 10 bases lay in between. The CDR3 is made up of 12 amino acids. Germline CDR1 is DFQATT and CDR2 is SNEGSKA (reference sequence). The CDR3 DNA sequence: TGCAGTGCTAGAGACCAGGGTATGACGCAGTATTTT. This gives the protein CSARDQGMTQYF.

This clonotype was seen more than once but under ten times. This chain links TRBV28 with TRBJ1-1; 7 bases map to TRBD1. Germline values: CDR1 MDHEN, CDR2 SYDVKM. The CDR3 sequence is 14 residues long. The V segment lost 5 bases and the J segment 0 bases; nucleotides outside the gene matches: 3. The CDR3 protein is CASSRTGVNTEAFF. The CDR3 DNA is TGTGCCAGCAGTCGCACAGGGGTGAACACTGAAGCTTTCTTT.

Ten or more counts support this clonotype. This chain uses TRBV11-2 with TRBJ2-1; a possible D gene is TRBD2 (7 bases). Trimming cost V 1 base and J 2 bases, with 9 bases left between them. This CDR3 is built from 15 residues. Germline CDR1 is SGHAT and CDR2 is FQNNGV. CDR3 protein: CASSLVRGPYNEQFF. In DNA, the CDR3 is TGTGCCAGCAGCTTAGTGCGGGGGCCCTACAATGAGCAGTTCTTC. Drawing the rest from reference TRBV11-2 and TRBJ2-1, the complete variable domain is EAGVAQSPRYKIIEKRQSVAFWCNPISGHATLYWYQQILGQGPKLLIQFQNNGVVDDSQLPKDRFSAERLKGVDSTLKIQPAKLEDSAVYLCASSLVRGPYNEQFFGPGTRLTVL.

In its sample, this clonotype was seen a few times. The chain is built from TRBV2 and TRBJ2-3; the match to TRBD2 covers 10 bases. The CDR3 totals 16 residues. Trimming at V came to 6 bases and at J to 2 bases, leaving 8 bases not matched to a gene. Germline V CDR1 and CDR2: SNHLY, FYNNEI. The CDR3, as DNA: TGTGCCAGCAGACTAGCGGGGAATACGTTCACAGATACGCAGTATTTT. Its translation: CASRLAGNTFTDTQYF.

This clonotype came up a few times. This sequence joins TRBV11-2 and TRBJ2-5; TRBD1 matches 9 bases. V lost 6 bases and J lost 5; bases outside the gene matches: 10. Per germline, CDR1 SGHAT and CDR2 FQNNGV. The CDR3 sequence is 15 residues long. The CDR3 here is CASRRIQGAGETQYF. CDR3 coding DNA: TGTGCCAGCAGACGAATACAGGGGGCAGGGGAGACCCAGTACTTC.

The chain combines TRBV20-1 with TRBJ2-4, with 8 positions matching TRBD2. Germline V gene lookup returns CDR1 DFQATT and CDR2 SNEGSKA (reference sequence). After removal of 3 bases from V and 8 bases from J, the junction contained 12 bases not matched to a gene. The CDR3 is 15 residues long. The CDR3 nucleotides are TGCAGTGCTAGTGGGGCGGGAGCGGGGGTGGACATTCAGTACTTC. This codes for CSASGAGAGVDIQYF.

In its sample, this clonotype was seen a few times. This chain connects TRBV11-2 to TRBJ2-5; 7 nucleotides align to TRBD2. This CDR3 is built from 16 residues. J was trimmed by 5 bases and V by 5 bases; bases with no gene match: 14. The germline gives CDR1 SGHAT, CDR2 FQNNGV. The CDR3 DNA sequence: TGTGCCAGCAGCCCCGAGGTGTTGCGGGAGTGGGAGACCCAGTACTTC. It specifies CASSPEVLREWETQYF.

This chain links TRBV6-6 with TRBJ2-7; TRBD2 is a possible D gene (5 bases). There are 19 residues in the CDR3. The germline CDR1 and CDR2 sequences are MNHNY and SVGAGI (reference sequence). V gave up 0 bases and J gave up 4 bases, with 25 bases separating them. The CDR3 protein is CASSYSLSSGDVRWYEQYF. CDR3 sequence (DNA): TGTGCCAGCAGTTACTCGCTGTCCAGCGGAGACGTTCGCTGGTACGAGCAGTACTTC.

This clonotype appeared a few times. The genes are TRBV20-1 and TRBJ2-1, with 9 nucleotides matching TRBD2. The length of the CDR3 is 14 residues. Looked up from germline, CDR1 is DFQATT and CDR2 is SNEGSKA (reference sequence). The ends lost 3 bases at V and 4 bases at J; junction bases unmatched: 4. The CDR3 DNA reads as TGCAGTGCTAGTGCGGGAGGGACATACAATGAGCAGTTCTTC. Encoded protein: CSASAGGTYNEQFF.

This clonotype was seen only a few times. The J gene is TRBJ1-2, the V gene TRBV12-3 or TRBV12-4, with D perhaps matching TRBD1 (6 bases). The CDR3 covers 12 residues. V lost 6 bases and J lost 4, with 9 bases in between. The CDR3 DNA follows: TGTGCCAGCAGAGGGGGGGCCTATGGCTACACCTTC. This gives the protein CASRGGAYGYTF.

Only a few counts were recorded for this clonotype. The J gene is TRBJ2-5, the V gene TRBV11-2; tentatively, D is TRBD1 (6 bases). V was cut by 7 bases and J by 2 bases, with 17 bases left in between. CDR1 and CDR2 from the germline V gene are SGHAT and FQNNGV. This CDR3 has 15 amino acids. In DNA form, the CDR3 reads TGTGCCAGCACCCTATCCGGGACAAGTCAAGAGACCCAGTACTTC. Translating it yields CASTLSGTSQETQYF.

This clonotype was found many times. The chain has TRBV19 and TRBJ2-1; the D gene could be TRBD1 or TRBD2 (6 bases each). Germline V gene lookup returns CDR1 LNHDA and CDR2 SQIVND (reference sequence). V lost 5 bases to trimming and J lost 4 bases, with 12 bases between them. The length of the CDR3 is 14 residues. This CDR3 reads CASSPGAPYNEQFF. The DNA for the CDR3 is TGTGCCAGTAGTCCGGGGGCACCTTACAATGAGCAGTTCTTC.

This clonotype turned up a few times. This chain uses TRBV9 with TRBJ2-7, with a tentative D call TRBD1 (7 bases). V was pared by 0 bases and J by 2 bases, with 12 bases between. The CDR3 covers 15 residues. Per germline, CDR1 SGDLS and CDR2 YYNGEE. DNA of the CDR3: TGTGCCAGCAGCGTAGGGGGGGACAGAACCTACGAGCAGTACTTC. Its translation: CASSVGGDRTYEQYF.

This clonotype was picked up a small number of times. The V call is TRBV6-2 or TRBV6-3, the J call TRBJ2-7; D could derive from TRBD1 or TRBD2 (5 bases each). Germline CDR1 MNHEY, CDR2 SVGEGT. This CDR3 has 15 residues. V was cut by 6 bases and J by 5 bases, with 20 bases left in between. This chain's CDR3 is CASSPPSGHLHEQYF. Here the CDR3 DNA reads TGTGCCAGCAGCCCACCCTCGGGGCATCTCCACGAGCAGTACTTC.

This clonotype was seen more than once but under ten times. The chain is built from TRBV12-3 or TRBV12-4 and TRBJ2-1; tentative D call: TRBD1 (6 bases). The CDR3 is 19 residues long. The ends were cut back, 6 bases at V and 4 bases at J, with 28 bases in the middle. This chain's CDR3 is CASSPSGHFGGTLYNEQFF. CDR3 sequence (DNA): TGTGCCAGCAGCCCCTCGGGACACTTTGGGGGAACTTTATACAATGAGCAGTTCTTC.

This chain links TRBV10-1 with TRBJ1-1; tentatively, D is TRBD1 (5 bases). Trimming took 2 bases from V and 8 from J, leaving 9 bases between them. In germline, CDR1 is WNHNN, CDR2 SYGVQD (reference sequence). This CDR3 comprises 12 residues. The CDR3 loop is CASSEAAGEAFF. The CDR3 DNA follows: TGCGCCAGCAGTGAGGCGGCAGGGGAAGCTTTCTTT.